The text below deals with one TCR beta chain. Its antigen is unidentified. These data come from a study of cytomegalovirus exposure and HLA in healthy donors. It was with 60 Vbeta and 13 Jbeta primers that the PCR ran. The protocol was immunoSEQ multiplex PCR, while the TCRdb copy is restricted to in-frame clones and leaves out a portion. The sample shows roughly 120,000 clones, about two thirds of them seen only once. Study-level results: A later analysis found TCR association rates differed by HLA locus, highest for DRB1 and lowest for HLA-C. What a later analysis showed was that several of the most significant clusters appeared linked to common viral pathogens. Immune exposure information comprised only CMV serostatus.

CDR3 length equals 12 residues. V was shortened by 3 bases and J by 1 base, with 3 bases between the two germline ends. Per the germline V gene, CDR1 is MDHEN and CDR2 is SYDVKM. The sequenced sample was PBMCs. The V gene is TRBV28, the J gene TRBJ2-5, with D uncertain. The clonotype originates from a man between 60 and 75 years old in good health and CMV-seropositive. The CDR3 reads CASSLRQETQYF. Written as DNA, the CDR3 is TGTGCCAGCAGTTTGCGCCAAGAGACCCAGTACTTC.